The 15 T cell receptor beta chains given below trace back to one sample, sequenced in a study of vaccination and CD4 T cells after COVID-19. Cultured CD4+ T cells had their DNA profiled by the Oncomine TCR Beta short-read assay. The genomic DNA was obtained from cultured CD4+ T cells by extraction with the QIAamp micro DNA kit. TCRdb ran MiXCR on the PCR reads and lists one entry per CDR3 protein. The sample contains around 9,100 distinct CDR3 sequences, around 35% of which appear only once. Treatment defined: approximately 9-day PBMC culture with coronavirus spike peptide pools or control peptides (ViraFEST assay). Prior to the COVID-19 pandemic (2011-2018), the unexposed donor's CD4+ T cells were collected. No antigen is known for these receptors. Sequencing was done on a sample of CD4+ T cells from blood, cultured in vitro. Receptor source: a human donor in good health.

The chain recombines TRBV7-6 with TRBJ2-7; D assignment may be TRBD1 or TRBD2 (6 bases each). CDR1 and CDR2 from the germline V gene are SGHVS and FNYEAQ. The CDR3 covers 16 residues. Trimming took off 5 bases at V and 5 bases at J, with 22 bases between the two ends. Written as DNA, the CDR3 is TGTGCCAGCAGCCCCCTAGGGGGGCAGGGAGGCGACGAGCAGTACTTC. As protein: CASSPLGGQGGDEQYF.

This clonotype was picked up a small number of times. The genes are TRBV18 and TRBJ1-2; D gene unclear. The germline gives CDR1 KGHSH, CDR2 LQKENI. This CDR3 spans 12 amino acids. V shed 3 bases and J shed 6 bases, with 8 bases lying between them. The chain's CDR3 is CASSPDGHGYTF. In DNA, the CDR3 is TGTGCCAGCTCACCCGACGGCCATGGCTACACCTTC.

The chain couples TRBV4-1 to TRBJ1-1, with no clear D. The germline V and J ends were trimmed by 5 bases and 2 bases, with 15 bases remaining between them. There are 15 residues in the CDR3. The germline CDR1 and CDR2 sequences are MGHRA and YSYEKL. CDR3 loop: CASSSPQTANTEAFF. The CDR3 nucleotides read TGCGCCAGCAGCTCGCCTCAGACGGCCAACACTGAAGCTTTCTTT.

This clonotype was detected once. The genes are TRBV30 and TRBJ1-2, with D perhaps matching TRBD1 (6 bases). V shed 1 base and J shed 0 bases, with 6 bases lying between them. Germline V gene sequence: CDR1 GTSNPN, CDR2 SVGIG (reference sequence). The CDR3 is 13 amino acids. The DNA for the CDR3 is TGTGCCTGGAGTGGGACAGCTAACTATGGCTACACCTTC. Translating gives CAWSGTANYGYTF.

This clonotype has only a few counts. V usage is TRBV6-1 and J usage is TRBJ2-6; TRBD2 agrees at 7 bases. The CDR3 covers 16 residues. Germline CDR1 and CDR2: MNHNS and SASEGT. V lost 7 bases to trimming and J lost 2 bases; unmatched junction nucleotides: 8. The CDR3 sequence: CASMTLADAGANVLTF. The CDR3 DNA is TGTGCCAGCATGACCCTAGCGGACGCTGGGGCCAACGTCCTGACTTTC.

The table lists this clonotype with a few counts. This chain links TRBV7-8 with TRBJ1-6; D is undetermined. CDR1 is SGHVS, CDR2 FQNEAQ, per germline. V gave up 1 base and J gave up 7 bases, with 2 bases separating them. CDR3 length: 12 amino acids. The DNA for the CDR3 is TGTGCCAGCAGCTTAGTAAATTCACCCCTCCACTTT. Protein sequence: CASSLVNSPLHF.

This clonotype was observed once. V and J are TRBV6-2 or TRBV6-3 and TRBJ2-1, with TRBD2 matching 11 bases. V lost 5 bases and J lost 8; bases outside the gene matches: 8. This CDR3 is built from 15 residues. CDR1 and CDR2 from the germline V gene are MNHEY and SVGEGT. CDR3 DNA: TGTGCCAGCAGTGCCCCTAGCGGGGGGTTGGATGAGCAGTTCTTC. Its translation is CASSAPSGGLDEQFF.

In this sample, this clonotype turned up a few times. V gene TRBV30 combines with J gene TRBJ1-2; 8 bases map to TRBD1. The CDR3 is 12 amino acids. V lost 3 bases and J lost 5; bases outside the gene matches: 2. Germline CDR1 reads GTSNPN; CDR2 reads SVGIG (reference sequence). The CDR3 DNA sequence: TGTGCCTGGAGCAGACAGGGGTATGGCTACACCTTC. Its protein product is CAWSRQGYGYTF.

This clonotype has just one count. This sequence joins TRBV27 and TRBJ2-3; no clear D gene. CDR3 length: 13 amino acids. V was pared by 4 bases and J by 7 bases, with 12 bases between. Germline loops: CDR1 MNHEY, CDR2 SMNVEV (reference sequence). As DNA, the CDR3 is TGTGCCAGCAGTTCTTCCCCCTCCTATACGCAGTATTTT. Protein: CASSSSPSYTQYF.

This chain joins TRBV5-1 and TRBJ2-2, with D perhaps matching TRBD2 (7 bases). Germline-derived CDR1 and CDR2 are SGHRS and YFSETQ. The CDR3 length is 14 residues. The V and J ends lost 6 bases and 2 bases respectively, with 11 bases between them. CDR3 nucleotides: TGCGCCAGCAATAGGGGGGGTAACACCGGGGAGCTGTTTTTT. Encoded protein: CASNRGGNTGELFF.

Only a few counts were recorded for this clonotype. The rearrangement uses TRBV6-2 or TRBV6-3 and TRBJ2-7; unclear D gene. CDR3 size: 14 residues. Trimming removed 0 bases from V and 0 bases from J, with 6 bases in between. The germline V gene encodes CDR1 MNHEY and CDR2 SVGEGT. This CDR3 is CASSYSYGSYEQYF. The CDR3 nucleotides read TGTGCCAGCAGTTACTCCTATGGCTCCTACGAGCAGTACTTC.

There are a few counts of this clonotype. The chain combines TRBV19 with TRBJ2-4, with 9 bases that match TRBD2. The CDR3 extends over 14 amino acids. With V trimmed by 3 bases and J by 5 bases, 2 bases remained unmatched. The germline V gene has CDR1 LNHDA and CDR2 SQIVND (reference sequence). The CDR3 bases are TGTGCCAGTAGTATGGCTAGCGGGGAAAACATTCAGTACTTC. As protein: CASSMASGENIQYF.

The chain employs TRBV28 and TRBJ1-2, with D possibly matching TRBD1 (5 bases). Germline V CDR1 and CDR2: MDHEN, SYDVKM. The CDR3 sequence is 16 residues long. V gave up 8 bases and J gave up 0 bases, with 19 bases separating them. CDR3 in DNA: TGTGCCAGCGCCTTGGAGGGGCTTGAAGCTAACTATGGCTACACCTTC. This gives the protein CASALEGLEANYGYTF.

This chain connects TRBV7-9 to TRBJ1-1; 9 nucleotides align to TRBD1. V lost 5 bases and J lost 0; bases outside the gene matches: 7. This CDR3 contains 16 residues. Germline V gene data show CDR1 as SEHNR and CDR2 as FQNEAQ (reference sequence). The CDR3 sequence is CASSRDREGMNTEAFF. CDR3 in DNA: TGTGCCAGCAGCAGGGACAGGGAGGGAATGAACACTGAAGCTTTCTTT.

Only a few counts were recorded for this clonotype. The chain uses TRBV2 and TRBJ2-1, with TRBD2 as a possible D gene (6 bases). V lost 4 bases and J lost 2, with 15 bases in between. CDR1 is SNHLY, CDR2 FYNNEI, per germline. The CDR3 length is 16 residues. Here the CDR3 DNA reads TGTGCCAGCAGTGTTGGGGGGAGGAGTACCTACAATGAGCAGTTCTTC. Amino acids: CASSVGGRSTYNEQFF.